This paragraph reports one T cell receptor beta chain. Its antigen remains unidentified. Per sample, at least 6 micrograms of total RNA were extracted. The use of a sample-barcoded 5' primer and a J-beta primer mix characterized a second PCR of 7 to 11 cycles. Via MiXCR, TCRdb re-called the 5' RACE reads, giving one row per CDR3 protein. This table has hundreds of thousands of distinct CDR3 sequences, about 28% appearing once. This entry is derived from a study of blood T cells in healthy people across ages. Findings of the study overall: Naive CD4+ cells and diversity were both higher in long-lived donors than in aged donors. Roughly linear age-related decline in beta diversity appeared, significant by age 40.

CDR1 and CDR2 from the germline V gene are MDHEN and SYDVKM. V lost 6 bases to trimming and J lost 5 bases, with 13 bases between them. The CDR3 is 13 residues long. The chain recombines TRBV28 with TRBJ1-2, with D possibly being TRBD1 (6 bases). Sequences were obtained from blood. This clonotype was obtained from a woman older than 75 in good health. CDR3 DNA: TGTGCCAGCAGCCGGACAGCCTCATATGGCTACACCTTC. Protein: CASSRTASYGYTF.